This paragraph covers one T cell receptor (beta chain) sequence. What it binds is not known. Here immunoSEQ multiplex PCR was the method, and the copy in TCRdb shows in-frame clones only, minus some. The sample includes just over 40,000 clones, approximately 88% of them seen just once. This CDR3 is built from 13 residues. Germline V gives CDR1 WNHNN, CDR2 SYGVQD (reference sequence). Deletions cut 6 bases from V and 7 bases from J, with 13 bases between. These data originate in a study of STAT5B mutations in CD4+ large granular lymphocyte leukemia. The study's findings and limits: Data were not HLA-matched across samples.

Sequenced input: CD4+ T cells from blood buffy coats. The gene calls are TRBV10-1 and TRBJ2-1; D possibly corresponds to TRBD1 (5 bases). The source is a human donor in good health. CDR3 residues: CASSSRDWNEQFF. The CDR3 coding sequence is TGCGCCAGCAGCTCCAGGGATTGGAATGAGCAGTTCTTC.